This TCR beta chain was captured in a study of blood T cells in healthy people across ages. A sample-barcoded 5' primer and a J-beta primer mix were used in a second PCR of roughly 6 to 11 cycles. TCRdb fed the 5' RACE reads into MiXCR, producing one record per CDR3 protein. The sample shows around 500,000 distinct CDR3 sequences, about 45% of them seen only once. Sequencing was performed on blood. The source is a man of 80 years or more in good health.

The CDR3 protein is CASSVGPVTGEQYF. CDR3 in DNA: TGCGCCAGCAGCGTCGGACCTGTGACGGGTGAGCAGTACTTC. This rearrangement joins TRBV5-1 to TRBJ2-5, with D uncertain. Germline CDR1 reads SGHRS; CDR2 reads YFSETQ. Deletions cut 4 bases from V and 11 bases from J, with 21 bases between. CDR3 length: 14 amino acids.